The rows below give T cell receptor beta chains drawn from one sample of a study of cytomegalovirus exposure and HLA in healthy donors. TCRdb's copy holds only in-frame clones and misses some; the assay was immunoSEQ multiplex PCR. Of some 170,000 clones listed, about four fifths are singletons. Material for sequencing was PBMCs. Receptor source: a woman between 45 and 60 years old in good health and CMV-seronegative. Both conserved end residues are trimmed from each CDR3. Each record gives: D gene, V gene, J gene, CDR3 protein. The D gene is left open where the match is weak.

d_gene: NA
v_gene: TRBV5-4
j_gene: TRBJ1-1
CDR3aa: ASSPSGDTEAF

d_gene: TRBD2
v_gene: TRBV11-2
j_gene: TRBJ2-3
CDR3aa: ASSLDRDYRADTQY

d_gene: NA
v_gene: TRBV2
j_gene: TRBJ1-5
CDR3aa: ASSELGGGDRNQPQH

d_gene: NA
v_gene: TRBV30
j_gene: TRBJ1-1
CDR3aa: AWRIGGANTEAF

d_gene: NA
v_gene: TRBV4-2
j_gene: TRBJ2-1
CDR3aa: ASSRERDNEQF

d_gene: TRBD2
v_gene: TRBV5-1
j_gene: TRBJ2-7
CDR3aa: ASSVGLALSSYEQY

d_gene: TRBD1
v_gene: TRBV19
j_gene: TRBJ2-7
CDR3aa: ASSPGTGYFRFSSYEQY

d_gene: NA
v_gene: TRBV28
j_gene: TRBJ2-5
CDR3aa: ASSLPGSETQY

d_gene: NA
v_gene: TRBV29-1
j_gene: TRBJ1-2
CDR3aa: SVEESTGRYGYT

d_gene: TRBD2
v_gene: TRBV7-2
j_gene: TRBJ2-1
CDR3aa: ASSFTSGGANEQF

d_gene: NA
v_gene: TRBV7-6
j_gene: TRBJ2-2
CDR3aa: ASSFLALGAGELF

d_gene: NA
v_gene: TRBV18
j_gene: TRBJ2-2
CDR3aa: ASSLTQGYAGELF

d_gene: NA
v_gene: TRBV4-1
j_gene: TRBJ1-5
CDR3aa: ASSQEPQRDQPQH

d_gene: NA
v_gene: TRBV27
j_gene: NA
CDR3aa: ASSSRGGPYEQY

d_gene: NA
v_gene: TRBV6-6
j_gene: TRBJ2-5
CDR3aa: ASSNRAITQETQY

d_gene: TRBD2
v_gene: TRBV6-1
j_gene: TRBJ2-4
CDR3aa: ASSHGLAGNIQY

d_gene: TRBD1
v_gene: TRBV10-3
j_gene: TRBJ2-7
CDR3aa: AISLTGGNYEQY

d_gene: TRBD1
v_gene: TRBV5-1
j_gene: TRBJ2-7
CDR3aa: ASSLGQGSYEQY

d_gene: NA
v_gene: TRBV27
j_gene: TRBJ2-3
CDR3aa: ASSPLRTDTQY

d_gene: NA
v_gene: TRBV7-2
j_gene: TRBJ1-5
CDR3aa: ASSLTGREVGNQPQH

d_gene: TRBD1
v_gene: TRBV2
j_gene: TRBJ1-4
CDR3aa: ASRRQGNEKLF

d_gene: NA
v_gene: TRBV29-1
j_gene: TRBJ1-1
CDR3aa: SVESTADEAF

d_gene: TRBD1
v_gene: TRBV7-9
j_gene: TRBJ2-7
CDR3aa: ASMVSGTDEQY

d_gene: TRBD1
v_gene: TRBV27
j_gene: TRBJ2-2
CDR3aa: ASRLPGTGNTGELF

d_gene: NA
v_gene: TRBV5-6
j_gene: TRBJ2-7
CDR3aa: ASSLTGFNYEQY

d_gene: TRBD1
v_gene: TRBV27
j_gene: TRBJ1-2
CDR3aa: ASSFLGQGIFGHT

d_gene: NA
v_gene: TRBV10-3
j_gene: TRBJ1-1
CDR3aa: AIRGGTANTEAF

d_gene: NA
v_gene: TRBV28
j_gene: TRBJ2-7
CDR3aa: ASSSRDTVYEQY

d_gene: NA
v_gene: TRBV29-1
j_gene: TRBJ1-2
CDR3aa: SVPFGSVNYGYT

d_gene: NA
v_gene: TRBV2
j_gene: TRBJ2-5
CDR3aa: AGGGETQY

d_gene: NA
v_gene: TRBV5-1
j_gene: TRBJ1-3
CDR3aa: ASSLGGPSGNTIY

d_gene: TRBD1
v_gene: TRBV2
j_gene: TRBJ2-3
CDR3aa: ASKRGQGAPDTQY

d_gene: TRBD1
v_gene: TRBV7-2
j_gene: TRBJ1-2
CDR3aa: ASSSSGQKNYGYT

d_gene: TRBD1
v_gene: TRBV9
j_gene: TRBJ1-1
CDR3aa: ASSVASGTDMNTEAF

d_gene: NA
v_gene: TRBV5-4
j_gene: TRBJ1-1
CDR3aa: ASSLKRGMNTEAF

d_gene: TRBD1
v_gene: TRBV19
j_gene: TRBJ1-5
CDR3aa: ASSLGRQGASNQPQH

d_gene: TRBD2
v_gene: TRBV5-1
j_gene: TRBJ2-7
CDR3aa: ASSREGGSYEQY

d_gene: TRBD2
v_gene: TRBV5-1
j_gene: TRBJ2-3
CDR3aa: ASSSGLAGITDTQY

d_gene: TRBD1
v_gene: TRBV13
j_gene: TRBJ2-7
CDR3aa: ASSRGQGAREQY

d_gene: NA
v_gene: TRBV7-2
j_gene: TRBJ1-1
CDR3aa: ASSLDPSGGTEAF

d_gene: NA
v_gene: TRBV7-9
j_gene: TRBJ2-1
CDR3aa: ASSLGSVSVNEQF

d_gene: TRBD1
v_gene: TRBV19
j_gene: TRBJ2-2
CDR3aa: ASSTTGGGTGELF

d_gene: NA
v_gene: TRBV27
j_gene: TRBJ1-2
CDR3aa: ASSQGGSRYGYT